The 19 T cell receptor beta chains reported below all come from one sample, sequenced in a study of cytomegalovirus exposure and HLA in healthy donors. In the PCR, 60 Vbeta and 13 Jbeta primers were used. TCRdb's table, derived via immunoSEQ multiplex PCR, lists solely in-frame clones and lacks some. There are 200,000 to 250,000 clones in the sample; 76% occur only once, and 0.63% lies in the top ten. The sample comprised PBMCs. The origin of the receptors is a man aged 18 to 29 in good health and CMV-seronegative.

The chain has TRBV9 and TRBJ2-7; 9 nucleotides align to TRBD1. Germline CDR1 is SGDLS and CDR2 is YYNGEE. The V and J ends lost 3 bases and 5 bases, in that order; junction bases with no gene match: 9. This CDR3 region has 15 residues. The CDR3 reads CASSAKTGGRNEQYF. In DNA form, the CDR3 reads TGTGCCAGCAGCGCAAAGACAGGGGGTCGCAACGAGCAGTACTTC.

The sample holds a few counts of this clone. CDR3 DNA: TGTGCCAGCAATACAGGCTTTAATCCGGTCTACGAGCAGTACTTC. Its protein is CASNTGFNPVYEQYF. This chain joins TRBV6-1 and TRBJ2-7; possibly TRBD1 for D (5 bases). V was pared by 7 bases and J by 3 bases, with 19 bases between. Germline lookup yields CDR1 MNHNS and CDR2 SASEGT. The CDR3 has 15 residues.

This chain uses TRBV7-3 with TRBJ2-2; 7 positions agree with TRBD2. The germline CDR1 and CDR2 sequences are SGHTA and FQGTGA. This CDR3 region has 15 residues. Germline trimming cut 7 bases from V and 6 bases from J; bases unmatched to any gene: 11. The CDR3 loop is CASNEPRLAPGELFF. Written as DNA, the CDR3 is TGTGCCAGCAACGAACCCCGACTAGCCCCCGGGGAGCTGTTTTTT.

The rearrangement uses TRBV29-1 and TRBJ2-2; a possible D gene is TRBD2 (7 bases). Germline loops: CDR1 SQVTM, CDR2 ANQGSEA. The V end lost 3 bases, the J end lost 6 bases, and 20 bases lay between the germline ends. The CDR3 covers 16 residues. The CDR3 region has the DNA TGCAGCGTTGATATGGGGGGGCTAGCTATGCCCGGGGAGCTGTTTTTT. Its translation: CSVDMGGLAMPGELFF.

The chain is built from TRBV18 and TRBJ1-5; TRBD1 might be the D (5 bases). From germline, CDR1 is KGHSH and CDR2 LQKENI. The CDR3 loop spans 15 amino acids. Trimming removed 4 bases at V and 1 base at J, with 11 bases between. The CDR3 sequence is CASSLGTSSNQPQHF. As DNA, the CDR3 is TGTGCCAGCTCACTGGGGACTTCAAGCAATCAGCCCCAGCATTTT.

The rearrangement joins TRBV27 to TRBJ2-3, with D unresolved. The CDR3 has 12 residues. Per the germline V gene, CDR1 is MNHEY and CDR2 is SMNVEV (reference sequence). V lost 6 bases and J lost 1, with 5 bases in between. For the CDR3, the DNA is TGTGCCAGCAGAGAGCGCACAGATACGCAGTATTTT. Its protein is CASRERTDTQYF.

The CDR3 protein is CASAALAGEWGKNIQYF. In DNA form, the CDR3 reads TGTGCCAGTGCCGCCCTAGCGGGGGAGTGGGGCAAAAACATTCAGTACTTC. The chain links TRBV2 to TRBJ2-4; 10 positions match TRBD2. J lost 3 bases, V lost 9 bases, and 14 bases had no gene match. This CDR3 region has 17 residues. Per germline, CDR1 SNHLY and CDR2 FYNNEI.

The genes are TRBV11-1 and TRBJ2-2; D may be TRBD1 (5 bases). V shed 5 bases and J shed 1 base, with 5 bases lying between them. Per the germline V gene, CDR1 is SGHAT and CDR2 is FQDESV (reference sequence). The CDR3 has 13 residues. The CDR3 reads CASSDRNTGELFF. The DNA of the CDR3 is TGTGCCAGCAGCGACAGGAACACCGGGGAGCTGTTTTTT.

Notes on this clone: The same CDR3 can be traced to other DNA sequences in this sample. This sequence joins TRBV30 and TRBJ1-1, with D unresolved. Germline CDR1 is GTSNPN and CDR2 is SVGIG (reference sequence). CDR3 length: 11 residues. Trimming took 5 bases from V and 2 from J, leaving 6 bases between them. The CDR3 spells CAWSRNTEAFF. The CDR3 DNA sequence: TGTGCCTGGTCGAGAAACACTGAAGCTTTCTTT.

The CDR3 DNA reads TGTGCCAGCAGCTCCACTACAACTAATGAAAAACTGTTTTTT. Encoded protein: CASSSTTTNEKLFF. The V call is TRBV7-9, the J call TRBJ1-4, with D unresolved. Germline V lookup: CDR1 SEHNR, CDR2 FQNEAQ (reference sequence). V was cut by 4 bases and J by 0 bases, with 6 bases left in between. The CDR3 runs 14 residues.

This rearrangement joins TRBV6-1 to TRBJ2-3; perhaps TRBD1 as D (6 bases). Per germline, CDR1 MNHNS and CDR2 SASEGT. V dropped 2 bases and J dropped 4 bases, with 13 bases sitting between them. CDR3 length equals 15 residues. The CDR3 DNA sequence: TGTGCCAGCAGTGAACCCAGGGGTCCCCCAGATACGCAGTATTTT. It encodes CASSEPRGPPDTQYF.

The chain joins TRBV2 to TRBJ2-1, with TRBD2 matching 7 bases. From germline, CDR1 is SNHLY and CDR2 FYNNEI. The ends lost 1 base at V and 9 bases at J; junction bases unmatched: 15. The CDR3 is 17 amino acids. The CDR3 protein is CASSEVRGAGALGEQFF. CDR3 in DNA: TGTGCCAGCAGTGAAGTTCGTGGTGCGGGAGCTTTGGGTGAGCAGTTCTTC.

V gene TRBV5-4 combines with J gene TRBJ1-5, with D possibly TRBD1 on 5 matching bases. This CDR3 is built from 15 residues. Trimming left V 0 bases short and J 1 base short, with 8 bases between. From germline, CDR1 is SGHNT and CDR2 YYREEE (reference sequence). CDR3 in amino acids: CASSLGGGSNQPQHF. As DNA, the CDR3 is TGTGCCAGCAGCTTGGGGGGGGGAAGCAATCAGCCCCAGCATTTT.

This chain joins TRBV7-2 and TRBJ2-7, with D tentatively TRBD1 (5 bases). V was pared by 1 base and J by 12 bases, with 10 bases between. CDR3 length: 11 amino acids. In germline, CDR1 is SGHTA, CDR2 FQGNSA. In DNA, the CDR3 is TGTGCCAGCAGCTTAGGGGGCAAGGGGTACTTC. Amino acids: CASSLGGKGYF.

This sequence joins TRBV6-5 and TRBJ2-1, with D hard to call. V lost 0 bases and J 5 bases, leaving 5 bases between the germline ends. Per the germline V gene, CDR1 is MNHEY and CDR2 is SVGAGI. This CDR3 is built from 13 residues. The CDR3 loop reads CASSYSSDNEQFF. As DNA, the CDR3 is TGTGCCAGCAGTTACTCTTCCGACAATGAGCAGTTCTTC.

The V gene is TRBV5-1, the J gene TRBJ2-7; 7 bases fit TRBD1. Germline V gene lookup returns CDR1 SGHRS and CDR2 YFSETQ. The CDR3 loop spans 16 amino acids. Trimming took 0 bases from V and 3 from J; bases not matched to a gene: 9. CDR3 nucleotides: TGCGCCAGCAGCTTGGGGGGACAGTTCCAAAGCTACGAGCAGTACTTC. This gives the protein CASSLGGQFQSYEQYF.

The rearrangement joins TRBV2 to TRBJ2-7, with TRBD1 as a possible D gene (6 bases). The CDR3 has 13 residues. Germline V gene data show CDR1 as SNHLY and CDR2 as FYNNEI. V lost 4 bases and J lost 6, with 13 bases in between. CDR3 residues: CASSATGNGEQYF. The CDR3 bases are TGTGCCAGCAGTGCGACAGGAAATGGCGAGCAGTACTTC.

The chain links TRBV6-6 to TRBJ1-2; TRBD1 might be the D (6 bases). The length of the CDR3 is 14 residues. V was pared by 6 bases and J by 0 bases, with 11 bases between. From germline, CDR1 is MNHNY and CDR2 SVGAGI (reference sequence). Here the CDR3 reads CASRGQGTNYGYTF. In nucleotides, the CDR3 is TGTGCCAGCAGAGGGCAGGGGACTAACTATGGCTACACCTTC.

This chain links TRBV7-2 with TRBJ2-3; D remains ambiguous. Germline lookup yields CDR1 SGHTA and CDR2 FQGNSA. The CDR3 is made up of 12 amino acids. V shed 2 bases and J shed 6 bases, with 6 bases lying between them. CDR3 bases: TGTGCCAGCAGCTTATTCTCGGATACGCAGTATTTT. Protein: CASSLFSDTQYF.